These 23 T cell receptor beta chains were sequenced from one sample in a study of T cell responses to AZD1222 COVID-19 vaccine. The table came from immunoSEQ multiplex PCR; TCRdb's copy has only in-frame clones and leaves some out. The sample carries roughly 100,000 clones, 80% to 90% recorded once. The material was peripheral blood, obtained on day 0 of AZD1222 vaccination. Receptors originate from an adult in good health.

The chain employs TRBV9 and TRBJ2-5; D is perhaps TRBD2 (6 bases). Trimming shortened V by 0 bases and J by 0 bases, and 6 bases separated the two germline ends. Germline V gene sequence: CDR1 SGDLS, CDR2 YYNGEE. The CDR3 extends over 14 amino acids. The CDR3 spells CASSVGGDQETQYF. The CDR3 DNA is TGTGCCAGCAGCGTAGGGGGGGACCAAGAGACCCAGTACTTC.

This chain joins TRBV9 and TRBJ2-3; D remains unclear. V lost 0 bases and J lost 2, with 13 bases in between. The CDR3 is 16 amino acids. Germline assignment: CDR1 SGDLS and CDR2 YYNGEE. CDR3 residues: CASSVDHPSLTDTQYF. CDR3 bases: TGTGCCAGCAGCGTAGATCACCCGAGCCTCACAGATACGCAGTATTTT.

The gene calls are TRBV6-5 and TRBJ2-3, with 12 bases matching TRBD1. The CDR3 totals 12 residues. V lost 4 bases, J lost 14 bases, and 4 bases stayed unmatched. CDR1 MNHEY and CDR2 SVGAGI come from the germline V gene. The CDR3 DNA reads as TGTGCCAGCAGTTCGGGACAGGGGGCGACGTATTTT. Protein: CASSSGQGATYF.

This sequence joins TRBV6-5 and TRBJ1-6; TRBD1 matches 7 bases. V lost 6 bases, J lost 6 bases, and 8 bases stayed unmatched. There are 15 residues in the CDR3. In germline, CDR1 is MNHEY, CDR2 SVGAGI. The CDR3 region has the DNA TGTGCCAGCAGGGGAACAGGGGCGGGTAATTCACCCCTCCACTTT. It encodes CASRGTGAGNSPLHF.

The gene calls are TRBV5-1 and TRBJ2-7; 15 bases match TRBD2. The V segment lost 4 bases and the J segment 4 bases; nucleotides outside the gene matches: 6. CDR1 and CDR2 (germline): SGHRS, YFSETQ. This CDR3 is 16 amino acids long. In DNA form, the CDR3 reads TGCGCCAGCAGCGGACGGACTAGCGGGGGGGCATACGAGCAGTACTTC. Encoded protein: CASSGRTSGGAYEQYF.

The chain joins TRBV10-3 to TRBJ1-6; no reliable D call. CDR1 ENHRY and CDR2 SYGVKD come from the germline V gene. This CDR3 is 13 amino acids long. Trimming took 4 bases from V and 10 from J, leaving 11 bases between them. The CDR3 nucleotides read TGTGCCATCAGTGGTGAACTCCGGTCACCCCTCCACTTT. Amino acid sequence: CAISGELRSPLHF.

CDR3 protein: CASTGATNEKLFF. The CDR3 DNA reads TGTGCCAGCACGGGGGCGACTAATGAAAAACTGTTTTTT. This rearrangement joins TRBV2 to TRBJ1-4, with D possibly being TRBD1 (6 bases). CDR3 length equals 13 residues. V lost 7 bases to trimming and J lost 2 bases, with 8 bases between them. Germline assignment: CDR1 SNHLY and CDR2 FYNNEI.

V is TRBV6-5 and J is TRBJ2-7, with TRBD1 as a possible D gene (5 bases). CDR1 is MNHEY and CDR2 is SVGAGI in the germline V gene. This CDR3 has 14 amino acids. V was shortened by 2 bases and J by 3 bases, with 11 bases between the two germline ends. As DNA, the CDR3 is TGTGCCAGCAGTTACGAACGAGACAGCTACGAGCAGTACTTC. As protein: CASSYERDSYEQYF.

The chain has TRBV28 and TRBJ2-7; 12 positions match TRBD2. This CDR3 is built from 16 residues. In germline, CDR1 is MDHEN, CDR2 SYDVKM. V lost 5 bases to trimming and J lost 3 bases; unmatched junction nucleotides: 8. CDR3 sequence: CASSQLRTSGVYEQYF. The CDR3 nucleotides read TGTGCCAGCAGTCAACTCAGGACTAGCGGGGTCTACGAGCAGTACTTC.

The chain uses TRBV27 and TRBJ1-5, with TRBD1 matching 9 bases. V shed 1 base, J shed 6 bases, and the junction held 7 bases outside the gene matches. The CDR3 length is 16 residues. Germline lookup yields CDR1 MNHEY and CDR2 SMNVEV (reference sequence). The CDR3 here is CASSLYGQGMGQPQHF. As DNA, the CDR3 is TGTGCCAGCAGTTTATACGGACAGGGGATGGGTCAGCCCCAGCATTTT.

This clone occurred once. J is TRBJ1-1 and V is TRBV10-1, with TRBD1 as a possible D gene (5 bases). CDR1 WNHNN and CDR2 SYGVQD come from the germline V gene (reference sequence). This CDR3 is 13 amino acids long. V lost 6 bases and J lost 2, with 10 bases in between. CDR3 in DNA: TGCGCCAGCAGCCTAGACAGCAACACTGAAGCTTTCTTT. Protein: CASSLDSNTEAFF.

This CDR3 reads CASSLGGMNTEAFF. In nucleotides, the CDR3 is TGTGCCAGCAGCTTGGGGGGCATGAACACTGAAGCTTTCTTT. The chain is built from TRBV5-4 and TRBJ1-1; a weak D match, TRBD1 (5 bases). Germline loops: CDR1 SGHNT, CDR2 YYREEE (reference sequence). Trimming left V 0 bases short and J 0 bases short, with 6 bases between. There are 14 residues in the CDR3.

J is TRBJ2-7 and V is TRBV5-4, with D unclear. Looked up from germline, CDR1 is SGHNT and CDR2 is YYREEE (reference sequence). V lost 3 bases and J lost 3, with 7 bases in between. CDR3 length equals 12 residues. This CDR3 reads CASSWGLYEQYF. Here the CDR3 DNA reads TGTGCCAGCAGCTGGGGTCTCTACGAGCAGTACTTC.

V is TRBV19 and J is TRBJ1-4; D not certain. Germline CDR1 is LNHDA and CDR2 is SQIVND (reference sequence). Trimming removed 5 bases from V and 3 bases from J, with 10 bases in between. The CDR3 consists of 14 residues. CDR3 coding DNA: TGTGCCAGTAGTCTCCCGGACTCTAATGAAAAACTGTTTTTT. As protein: CASSLPDSNEKLFF.

The table lists this clone with a count of one. The chain uses TRBV5-1 and TRBJ2-2; 9 bases match TRBD1. V was pared by 3 bases and J by 1 base, with 1 base of the junction left unmatched. CDR1 is SGHRS and CDR2 is YFSETQ in the germline V gene. The CDR3 loop spans 15 amino acids. The CDR3 bases are TGCGCCAGCAGCTGGGACAGGGTGAACACCGGGGAGCTGTTTTTT. This translates into CASSWDRVNTGELFF.

The genes are TRBV20-1 and TRBJ2-1; 7 nucleotides match TRBD2. Looked up from germline, CDR1 is DFQATT and CDR2 is SNEGSKA (reference sequence). J was trimmed by 3 bases and V by 3 bases; bases with no gene match: 5. The CDR3 covers 14 residues. The CDR3: CSASGQRGYNEQFF. The CDR3 DNA follows: TGCAGTGCTAGTGGCCAGCGGGGCTACAATGAGCAGTTCTTC.

The chain's CDR3 is CATVAGGPVEQYF. The CDR3 bases are TGTGCCACCGTAGCGGGAGGGCCGGTCGAGCAGTACTTC. The chain recombines TRBV28 with TRBJ2-7, with 11 bases identical to TRBD2. Germline loops: CDR1 MDHEN, CDR2 SYDVKM. The CDR3 runs 13 residues. V lost 10 bases to trimming and J lost 6 bases; unmatched junction nucleotides: 8.

With regard to this clone: Other DNA sequences of this sample code for an identical CDR3. The J gene is TRBJ1-2, the V gene TRBV7-2, with no clear D. Germline assignment: CDR1 SGHTA and CDR2 FQGNSA. Trimming removed 5 bases from V and 2 bases from J, with 6 bases in between. This CDR3 spans 12 amino acids. CDR3 coding DNA: TGTGCCAGCAGCCCGCAGAACTATGGCTACACCTTC. The encoded protein is CASSPQNYGYTF.

There are a few counts of this clone. The V call is TRBV5-1, the J call TRBJ2-2; the D gene is possibly TRBD2 (7 bases). The CDR3 runs to 15 residues. Germline V gene data show CDR1 as SGHRS and CDR2 as YFSETQ. The V and J ends lost 6 bases and 4 bases respectively, with 16 bases between them. CDR3 in DNA: TGCGCCAGCACCCTGGCGGGGGCAGTCACCGGGGAGCTGTTTTTT. This translates into CASTLAGAVTGELFF.

This chain uses TRBV7-8 with TRBJ2-3; D may be TRBD1 or TRBD2 (5 bases each). V was trimmed by 1 base and J by 4 bases, leaving 6 bases between them. Germline CDR1 reads SGHVS; CDR2 reads FQNEAQ. The CDR3 has 13 residues. The CDR3: CASSLGGADTQYF. CDR3 sequence (DNA): TGTGCCAGCAGCTTAGGAGGGGCAGATACGCAGTATTTT.

V gene TRBV9 combines with J gene TRBJ1-2; D is possibly TRBD1 (5 bases). CDR1 is SGDLS, CDR2 YYNGEE, per germline. The CDR3 runs to 14 residues. V was shortened by 0 bases and J by 2 bases, with 8 bases between the two germline ends. The CDR3 nucleotides are TGTGCCAGCAGCGTAGACTGGGGGAACTATGGCTACACCTTC. Translating it yields CASSVDWGNYGYTF.

The chain employs TRBV4-2 and TRBJ2-3; 12 bases match TRBD2. Germline-derived CDR1 and CDR2 are LGHNA and YNFKEQ. The J segment lost 0 bases and the V segment lost 3 bases, leaving 4 bases of the junction unmatched. The CDR3 totals 17 residues. CDR3 region: CASSQLGTSGSTDTQYF. Written as DNA, the CDR3 is TGTGCCAGCAGCCAGCTGGGGACTAGCGGGAGCACAGATACGCAGTATTTT.

The J gene is TRBJ2-5, the V gene TRBV7-2; the D gene is possibly TRBD1 (5 bases). The CDR3 loop spans 13 amino acids. V was pared by 3 bases and J by 5 bases, with 10 bases between. From germline, CDR1 is SGHTA and CDR2 FQGNSA. This CDR3 reads CASSFGRAETQYF. Written as DNA, the CDR3 is TGTGCCAGCAGCTTCGGCAGGGCTGAGACCCAGTACTTC.